This T cell receptor (beta chain) was sequenced during a study of blood T cell repertoires in COVID-19. Overall study: Specimens from acute and convalescent COVID-19 originated in the United States, Italy and Spain.

This CDR3 is built from 15 residues. V lost 6 bases and J lost 9, with 21 bases in between. Germline V gene data show CDR1 as MGHRA and CDR2 as YSYEKL. This clone was seen more than once but under ten times. Methods used by the authors: Reference gene primer amplification gave estimated nucleated cell counts. Profiling relied on immunoSEQ multiplex PCR, and the TCRdb table lists in-frame clones only, not all of them. That table supplies the V and J calls and clone size; D and trimming were determined from the DNA. The sample consists of about 21,000 clones, over 70% of them appearing once. Specimen: peripheral blood. The sequence came from a man aged 60-69 years with active COVID-19. This chain links TRBV4-1 with TRBJ1-5; tentative D call: TRBD1 (5 bases). CDR3 residues: CASSGTTEGKGPQHF. The CDR3 nucleotides read TGCGCCAGCAGTGGTACCACGGAGGGGAAGGGGCCCCAGCATTTT.